This T cell receptor (beta chain) was recorded in a study of tumor-infiltrating lymphocytes in primary liver carcinoma. Study details: Patients included men and women of 30 to 69 years. Sample yields, roughly 3.65 to 7.5 million productive TCRbeta reads, were similar across the tissue types.

Synthesis of TCR beta cDNA was carried out from 450 to 500 ng total RNA with a constant-region primer. Researchers made the TCR beta libraries by running three nested multiplex PCR rounds with slightly modified ARM-PCR. The two initial PCR rounds, roughly 10 cycles each, used TRBV1-TRBV30 forward and C-beta reverse primers. TCRdb called the multiplex PCR reads again in MiXCR, with one record for every CDR3 protein. The data hold 100,000 or so distinct CDR3 sequences, with about two thirds observed a single time. The tissue used was unsorted bulk material of roughly 17-32 mg. RNA and DNA were co-extracted from it with the AllPrep DNA/RNA mini kit. Viable tumor cells exceeded 75% in all tumor samples. The germline CDR1 and CDR2 sequences are MNHEY and SVGAGI. The CDR3 is 15 residues long. On this clonotype itself: Its antigen is undetermined. The junction does not match germline at one end; this may be a read error.

General study results and limits: Tumor specimens were characterized by a significantly higher top-250-clone fraction than blood (p = 0.039).

The sequence was obtained from an older woman with primary liver carcinoma and hepatitis B virus infection. The V and J genes are TRBV6-5 and TRBJ1-5, with D tentatively TRBD1 (5 bases). The sequencing input was liver tumor tissue from sampling region 2. Subset of the sample: tumor region T2, inferior pole. The CDR3 sequence is CASSYLQGGNQPQHF. CDR3 coding DNA: TGTGCCAGTAGTTACCTGCAGGGAGGCAATCAGCCCCAGCATTTT.